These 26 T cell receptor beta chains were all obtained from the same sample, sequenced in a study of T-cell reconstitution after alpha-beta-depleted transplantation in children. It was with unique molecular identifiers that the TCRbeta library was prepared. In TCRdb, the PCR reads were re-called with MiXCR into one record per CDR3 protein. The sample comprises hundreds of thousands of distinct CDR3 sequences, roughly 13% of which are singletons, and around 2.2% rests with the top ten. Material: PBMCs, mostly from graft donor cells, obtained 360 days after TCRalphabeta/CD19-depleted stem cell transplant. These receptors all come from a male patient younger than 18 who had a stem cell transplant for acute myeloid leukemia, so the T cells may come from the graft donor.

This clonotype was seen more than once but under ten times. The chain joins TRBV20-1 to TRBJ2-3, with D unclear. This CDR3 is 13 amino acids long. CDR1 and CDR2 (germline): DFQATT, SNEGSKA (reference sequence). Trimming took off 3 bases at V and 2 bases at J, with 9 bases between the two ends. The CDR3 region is CSASVYSTDTQYF. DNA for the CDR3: TGCAGTGCTAGTGTCTATTCCACAGATACGCAGTATTTT.

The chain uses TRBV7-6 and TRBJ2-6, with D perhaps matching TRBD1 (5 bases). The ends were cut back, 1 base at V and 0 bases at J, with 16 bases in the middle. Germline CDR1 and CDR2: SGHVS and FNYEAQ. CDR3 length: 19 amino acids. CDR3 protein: CASSLGPSDRPSGANVLTF. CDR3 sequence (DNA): TGTGCCAGCAGCTTAGGACCGTCAGACAGACCCTCTGGGGCCAACGTCCTGACTTTC.

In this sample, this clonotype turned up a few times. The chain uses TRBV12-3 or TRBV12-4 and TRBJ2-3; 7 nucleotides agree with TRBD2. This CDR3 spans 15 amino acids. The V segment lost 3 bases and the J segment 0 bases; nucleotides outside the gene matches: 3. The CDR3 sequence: CASSFGGRSTDTQYF. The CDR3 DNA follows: TGTGCCAGCAGTTTTGGCGGGAGAAGCACAGATACGCAGTATTTT.

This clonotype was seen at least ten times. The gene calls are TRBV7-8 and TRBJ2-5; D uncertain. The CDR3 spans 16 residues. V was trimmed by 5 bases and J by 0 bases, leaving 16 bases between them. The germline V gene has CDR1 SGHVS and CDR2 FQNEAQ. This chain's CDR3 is CASSLSVRLYQETQYF. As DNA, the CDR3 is TGTGCCAGCAGCCTCTCAGTAAGATTGTACCAAGAGACCCAGTACTTC. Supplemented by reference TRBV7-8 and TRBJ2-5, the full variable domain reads GAGVSQSPRYKVAKRGQDVALRCDPISGHVSLFWYQQALGQGPEFLTYFQNEAQLDKSGLPSDRFFAERPEGSVSTLKIQRTQQEDSAVYLCASSLSVRLYQETQYFGPGTRLLVL.

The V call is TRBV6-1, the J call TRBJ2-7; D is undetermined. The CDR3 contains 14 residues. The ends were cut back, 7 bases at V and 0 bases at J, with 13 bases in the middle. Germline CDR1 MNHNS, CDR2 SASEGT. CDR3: CASTIPTDSYEQYF. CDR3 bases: TGTGCCAGCACTATTCCGACGGACTCCTACGAGCAGTACTTC.

CDR3 in DNA: TGTGCCAGCTCACTACCAGGATCCCCTGGGGCAGATACGCAGTATTTT. As protein: CASSLPGSPGADTQYF. This chain connects TRBV18 to TRBJ2-3; D uncertain. The length of the CDR3 is 16 residues. V was trimmed by 4 bases and J by 4 bases, leaving 18 bases between them. Germline loops: CDR1 KGHSH, CDR2 LQKENI.

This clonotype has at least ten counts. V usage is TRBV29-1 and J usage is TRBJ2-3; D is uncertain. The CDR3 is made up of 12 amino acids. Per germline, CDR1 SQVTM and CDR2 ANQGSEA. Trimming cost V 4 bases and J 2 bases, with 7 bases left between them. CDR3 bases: TGCAGCGTTGCCGACCTCACAGATACGCAGTATTTT. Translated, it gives CSVADLTDTQYF.

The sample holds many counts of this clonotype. The DNA of the CDR3 is TGTGCCAGCAGCCAAGACTATAGCGGGAGCGGCGGGGAGCTGTTTTTT. This sequence encodes CASSQDYSGSGGELFF. The chain is built from TRBV3-1 and TRBJ2-2; 9 bases line up with TRBD2. V shed 0 bases, J shed 7 bases, and the junction held 6 bases outside the gene matches. CDR3 length: 16 amino acids. CDR1 is LGHDT and CDR2 is YNNKEL in the germline V gene (reference sequence).

CDR3 in DNA: TGCGCCAGCAGCCAAGATCCAGCGGGCACAGATACGCAGTATTTT. Residues: CASSQDPAGTDTQYF. The J gene is TRBJ2-3, the V gene TRBV4-3, with D perhaps matching TRBD2 (5 bases). CDR1 LGHNA and CDR2 YSLEER come from the germline V gene. V was clipped by 0 bases and J by 1 base, with 8 bases between them. The CDR3 loop spans 15 amino acids.

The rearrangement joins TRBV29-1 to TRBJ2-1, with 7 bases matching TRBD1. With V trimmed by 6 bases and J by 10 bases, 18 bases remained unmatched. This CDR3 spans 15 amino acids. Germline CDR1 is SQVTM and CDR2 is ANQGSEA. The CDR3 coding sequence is TGCAGCGTCCCGCCTAGACAGGGAAGAGTCTACGAGCAGTTCTTC. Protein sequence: CSVPPRQGRVYEQFF.

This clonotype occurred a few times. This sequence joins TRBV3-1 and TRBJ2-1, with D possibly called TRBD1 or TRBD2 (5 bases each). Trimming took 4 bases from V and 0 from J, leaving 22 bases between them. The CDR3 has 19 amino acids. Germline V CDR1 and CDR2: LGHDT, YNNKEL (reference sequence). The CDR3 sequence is CASSLLTGPIRSSYNEQFF. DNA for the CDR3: TGTGCCAGCAGCCTCCTGACGGGACCTATACGGAGCTCCTACAATGAGCAGTTCTTC.

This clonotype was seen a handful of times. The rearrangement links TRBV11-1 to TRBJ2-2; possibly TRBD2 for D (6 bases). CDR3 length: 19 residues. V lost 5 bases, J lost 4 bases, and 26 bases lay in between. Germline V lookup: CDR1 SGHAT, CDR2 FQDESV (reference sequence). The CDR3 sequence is CASSSPGLSKFGTTGELFF. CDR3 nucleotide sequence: TGTGCCAGCAGCAGCCCGGGACTTTCCAAATTTGGGACCACCGGGGAGCTGTTTTTT.

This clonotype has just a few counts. CDR3 amino acids: CSVVGVAGAIPYEQYF. The CDR3, as DNA: TGCAGCGTTGTAGGGGTAGCGGGAGCTATACCCTACGAGCAGTACTTC. The gene calls are TRBV29-1 and TRBJ2-7; TRBD2 agrees at 9 bases. After removal of 4 bases from V and 2 bases from J, the junction contained 12 bases not matched to a gene. The CDR3 is 16 residues long. Germline V gene lookup returns CDR1 SQVTM and CDR2 ANQGSEA.

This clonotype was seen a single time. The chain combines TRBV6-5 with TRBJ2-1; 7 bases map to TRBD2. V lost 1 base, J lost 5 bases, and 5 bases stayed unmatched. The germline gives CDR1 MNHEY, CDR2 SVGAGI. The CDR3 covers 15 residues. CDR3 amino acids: CASSYWSSGDNEQFF. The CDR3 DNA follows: TGTGCCAGCAGTTACTGGTCTAGCGGAGACAATGAGCAGTTCTTC.

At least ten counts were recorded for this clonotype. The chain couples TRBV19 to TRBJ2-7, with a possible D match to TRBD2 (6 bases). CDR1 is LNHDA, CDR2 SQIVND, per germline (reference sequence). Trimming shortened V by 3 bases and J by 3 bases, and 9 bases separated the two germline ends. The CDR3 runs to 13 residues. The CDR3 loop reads CASSIRGGYEQYF. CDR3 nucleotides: TGTGCCAGTAGTATTAGGGGAGGCTACGAGCAGTACTTC. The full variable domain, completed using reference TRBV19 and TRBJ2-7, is DGGITQSPKYLFRKEGQNVTLSCEQNLNHDAMYWYRQDPGQGLRLIYYSQIVNDFQKGDIAEGYSVSREKKESFPLTVTSAQKNPTAFYLCASSIRGGYEQYFGPGTRLTVT.

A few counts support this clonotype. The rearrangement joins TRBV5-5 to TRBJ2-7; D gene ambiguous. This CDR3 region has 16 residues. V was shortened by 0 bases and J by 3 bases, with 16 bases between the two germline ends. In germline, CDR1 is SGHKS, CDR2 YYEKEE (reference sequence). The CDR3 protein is CASSLAPLHSIYEQYF. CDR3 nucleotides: TGTGCCAGCAGCTTGGCACCCCTTCACAGCATCTACGAGCAGTACTTC.

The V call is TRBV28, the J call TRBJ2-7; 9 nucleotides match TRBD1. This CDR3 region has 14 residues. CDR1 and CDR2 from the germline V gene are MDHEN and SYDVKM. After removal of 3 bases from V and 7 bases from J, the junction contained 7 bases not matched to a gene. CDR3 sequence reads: CASSFGDREGEQYF. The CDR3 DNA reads TGTGCCAGCAGTTTTGGGGACAGGGAAGGGGAGCAGTACTTC.

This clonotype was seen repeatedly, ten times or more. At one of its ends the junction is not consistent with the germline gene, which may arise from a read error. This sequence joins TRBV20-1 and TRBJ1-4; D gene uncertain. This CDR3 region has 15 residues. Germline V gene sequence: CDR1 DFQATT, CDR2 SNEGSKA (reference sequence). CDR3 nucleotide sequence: TGCAGTGCCAGAGCCACGGGTTGGCGGAATGAAAAACTGTTTTTT. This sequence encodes CSARATGWRNEKLFF.

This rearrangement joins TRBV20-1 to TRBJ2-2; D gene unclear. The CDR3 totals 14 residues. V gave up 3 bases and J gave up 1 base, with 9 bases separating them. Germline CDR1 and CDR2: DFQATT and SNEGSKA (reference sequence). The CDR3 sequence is CSARGWRNTGELFF. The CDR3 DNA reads TGCAGTGCTAGGGGCTGGAGGAACACCGGGGAGCTGTTTTTT.

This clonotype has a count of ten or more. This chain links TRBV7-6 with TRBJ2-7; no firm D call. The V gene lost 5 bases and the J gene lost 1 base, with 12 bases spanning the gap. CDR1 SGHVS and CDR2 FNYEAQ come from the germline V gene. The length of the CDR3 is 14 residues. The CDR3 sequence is CASSQEDQSYEQYF. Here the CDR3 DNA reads TGTGCCAGCAGCCAAGAGGACCAGTCCTACGAGCAGTACTTC.

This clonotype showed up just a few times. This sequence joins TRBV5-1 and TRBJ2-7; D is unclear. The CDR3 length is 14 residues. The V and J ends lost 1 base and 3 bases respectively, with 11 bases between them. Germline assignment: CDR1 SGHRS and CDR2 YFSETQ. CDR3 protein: CASSLKGSVYEQYF. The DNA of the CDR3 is TGCGCCAGCAGCTTGAAGGGTTCAGTCTACGAGCAGTACTTC.

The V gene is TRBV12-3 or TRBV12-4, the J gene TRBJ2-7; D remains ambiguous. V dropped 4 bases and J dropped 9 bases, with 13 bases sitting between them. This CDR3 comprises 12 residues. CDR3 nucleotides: TGTGCCAGCAGTTCGAATAAGCGAGCGCAGTACTTC. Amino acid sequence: CASSSNKRAQYF.

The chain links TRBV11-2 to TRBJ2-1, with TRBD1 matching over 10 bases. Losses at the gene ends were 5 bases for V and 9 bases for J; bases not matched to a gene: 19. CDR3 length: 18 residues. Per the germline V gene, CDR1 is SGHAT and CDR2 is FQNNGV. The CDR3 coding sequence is TGTGCCAGCAGCCAACGTACCATTAGGACAGGGGGGTGGAGTGAGCAGTTCTTC. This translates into CASSQRTIRTGGWSEQFF.

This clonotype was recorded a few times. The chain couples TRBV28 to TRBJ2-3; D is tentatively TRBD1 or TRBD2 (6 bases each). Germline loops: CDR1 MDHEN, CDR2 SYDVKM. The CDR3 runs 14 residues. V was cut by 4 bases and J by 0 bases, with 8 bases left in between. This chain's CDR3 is CASSSGASTDTQYF. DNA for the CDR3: TGTGCCAGCAGTTCGGGGGCCAGCACAGATACGCAGTATTTT.

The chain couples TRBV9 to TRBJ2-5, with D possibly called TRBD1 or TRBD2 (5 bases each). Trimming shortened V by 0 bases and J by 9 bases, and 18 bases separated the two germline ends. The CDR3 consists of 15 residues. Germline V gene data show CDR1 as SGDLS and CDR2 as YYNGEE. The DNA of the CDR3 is TGTGCCAGCAGCGTAGAGGGGACCACGGTCGAGGCCCAGTACTTC. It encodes CASSVEGTTVEAQYF.

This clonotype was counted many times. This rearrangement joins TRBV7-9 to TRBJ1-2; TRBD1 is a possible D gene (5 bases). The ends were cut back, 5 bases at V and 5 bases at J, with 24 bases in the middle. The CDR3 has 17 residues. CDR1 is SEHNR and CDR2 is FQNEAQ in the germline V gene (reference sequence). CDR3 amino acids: CASSPAWDPTSNYGYTF. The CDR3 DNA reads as TGTGCCAGCAGCCCCGCCTGGGACCCGACGTCCAATTATGGCTACACCTTC.